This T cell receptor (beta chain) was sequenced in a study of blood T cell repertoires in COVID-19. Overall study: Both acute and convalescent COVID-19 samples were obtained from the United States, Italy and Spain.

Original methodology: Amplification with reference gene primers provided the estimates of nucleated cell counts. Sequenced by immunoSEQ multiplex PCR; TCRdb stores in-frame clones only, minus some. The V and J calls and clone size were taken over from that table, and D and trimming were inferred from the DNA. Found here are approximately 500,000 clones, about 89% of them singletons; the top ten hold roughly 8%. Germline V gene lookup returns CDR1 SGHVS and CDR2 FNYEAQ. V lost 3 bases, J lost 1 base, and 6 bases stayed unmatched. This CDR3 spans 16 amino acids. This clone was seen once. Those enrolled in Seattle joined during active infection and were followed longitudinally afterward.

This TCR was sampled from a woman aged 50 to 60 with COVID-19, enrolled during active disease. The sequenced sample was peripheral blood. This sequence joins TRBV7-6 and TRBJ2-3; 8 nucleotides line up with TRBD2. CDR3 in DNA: TGTGCCAGCAGCTTCGGACTAGCTCGGGGCACAGATACGCAGTATTTT. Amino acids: CASSFGLARGTDTQYF.